This TCR beta chain derives from a study of T cell responses to AZD1222 COVID-19 vaccine. Findings of the study overall: Seropositive status at baseline applied to only a handful of AZD1222 recipients. Donors were chiefly white British, with a greater number of females, and clonal diversity was perhaps underestimated. No day 14 peak samples; only post-peak repertoires were characterized.

Concerning this clone: Its antigen is unknown.

Using immunoSEQ multiplex PCR, the repertoire was profiled, and TCRdb retains in-frame clones only, with some absent. The sample lists around 130,000 clones, roughly 93% occurring once. Germline V gene sequence: CDR1 MGHRA, CDR2 YSYEKL. V shed 3 bases and J 7 bases; nucleotides not matched to a gene: 9. The CDR3 spans 16 residues. The sample here was peripheral blood, taken on day 0 of AZD1222 vaccination. This chain links TRBV4-1 with TRBJ1-2, with 12 bases fitting TRBD1. The source of this sequence is an adult in good health. The CDR3 DNA is TGCGCCAGCAGCCACGGGACAGGGGGCCCGTGGGGTGGCTACACCTTC. This codes for CASSHGTGGPWGGYTF.